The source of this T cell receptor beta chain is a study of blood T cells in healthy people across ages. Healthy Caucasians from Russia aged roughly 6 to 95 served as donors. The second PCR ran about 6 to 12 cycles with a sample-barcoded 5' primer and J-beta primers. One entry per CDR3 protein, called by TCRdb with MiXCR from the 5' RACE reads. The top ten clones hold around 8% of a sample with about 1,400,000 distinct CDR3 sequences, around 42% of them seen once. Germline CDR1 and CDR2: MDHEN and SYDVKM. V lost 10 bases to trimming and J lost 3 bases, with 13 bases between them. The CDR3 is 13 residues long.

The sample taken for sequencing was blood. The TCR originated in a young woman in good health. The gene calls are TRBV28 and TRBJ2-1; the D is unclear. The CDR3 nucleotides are TGTGCCACCCACCGGCAAAACTACAATGAGCAGTTCTTC. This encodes CATHRQNYNEQFF.